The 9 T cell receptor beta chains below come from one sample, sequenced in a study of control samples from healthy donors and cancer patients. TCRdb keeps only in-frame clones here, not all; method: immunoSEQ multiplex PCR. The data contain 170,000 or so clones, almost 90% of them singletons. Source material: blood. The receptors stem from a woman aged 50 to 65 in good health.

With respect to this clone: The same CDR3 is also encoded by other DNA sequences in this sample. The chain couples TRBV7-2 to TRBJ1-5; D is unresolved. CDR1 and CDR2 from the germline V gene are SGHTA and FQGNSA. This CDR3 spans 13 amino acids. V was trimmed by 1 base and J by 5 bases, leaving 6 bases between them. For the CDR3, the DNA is TGTGCCAGCAGCTTAGGTCGGGATCAGCCCCAGCATTTT. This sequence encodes CASSLGRDQPQHF.

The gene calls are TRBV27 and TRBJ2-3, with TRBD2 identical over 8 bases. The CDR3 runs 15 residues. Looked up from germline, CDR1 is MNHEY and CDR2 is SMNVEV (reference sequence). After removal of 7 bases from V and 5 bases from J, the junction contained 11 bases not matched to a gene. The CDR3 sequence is CASKVTSGSGDTQYF. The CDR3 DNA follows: TGTGCCAGCAAGGTTACTAGCGGCTCCGGAGATACGCAGTATTTT.

The CDR3 sequence: CATTLGFNSEAFF. The CDR3, as DNA: TGTGCCACCACTCTAGGATTTAACTCTGAAGCTTTCTTT. The chain uses TRBV15 and TRBJ1-1; D uncertain. The CDR3 consists of 13 residues. Germline lookup yields CDR1 LNHNV and CDR2 YYDKDF (reference sequence). Trimming cost V 7 bases and J 6 bases, with 15 bases left between them.

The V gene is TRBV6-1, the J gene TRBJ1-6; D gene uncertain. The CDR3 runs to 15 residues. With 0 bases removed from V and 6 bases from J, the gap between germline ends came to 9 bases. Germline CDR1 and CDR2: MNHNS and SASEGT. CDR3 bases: TGTGCCAGCAGTGAAGCCGGCTACGTTAATTCACCCCTCCACTTT. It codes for CASSEAGYVNSPLHF.

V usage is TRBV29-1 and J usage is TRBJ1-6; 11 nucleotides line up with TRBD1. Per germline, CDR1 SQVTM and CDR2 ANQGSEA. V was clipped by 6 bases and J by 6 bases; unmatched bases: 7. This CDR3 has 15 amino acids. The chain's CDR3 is CSVLFGQGANSPLHF. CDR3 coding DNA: TGCAGCGTGCTTTTTGGACAGGGGGCTAATTCACCCCTCCACTTT.

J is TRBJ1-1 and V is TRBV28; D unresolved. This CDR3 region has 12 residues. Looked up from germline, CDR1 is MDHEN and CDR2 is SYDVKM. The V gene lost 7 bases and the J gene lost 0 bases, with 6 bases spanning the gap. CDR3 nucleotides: TGTGCCAGCATAACGGTGAACACTGAAGCTTTCTTT. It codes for CASITVNTEAFF.

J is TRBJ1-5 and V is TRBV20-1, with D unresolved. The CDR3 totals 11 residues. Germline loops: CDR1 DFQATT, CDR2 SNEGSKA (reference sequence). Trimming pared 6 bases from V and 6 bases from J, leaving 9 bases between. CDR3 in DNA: TGCAGTGCGGGCAGGTTTCAGCCCCAGCATTTT. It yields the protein CSAGRFQPQHF.

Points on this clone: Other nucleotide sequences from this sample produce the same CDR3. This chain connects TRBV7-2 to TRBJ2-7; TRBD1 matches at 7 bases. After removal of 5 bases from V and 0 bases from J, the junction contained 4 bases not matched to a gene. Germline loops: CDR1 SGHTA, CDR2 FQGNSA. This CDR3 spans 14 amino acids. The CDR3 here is CASSPYRGSYEQYF. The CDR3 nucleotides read TGTGCCAGCAGCCCTTACAGGGGCTCCTACGAGCAGTACTTC.

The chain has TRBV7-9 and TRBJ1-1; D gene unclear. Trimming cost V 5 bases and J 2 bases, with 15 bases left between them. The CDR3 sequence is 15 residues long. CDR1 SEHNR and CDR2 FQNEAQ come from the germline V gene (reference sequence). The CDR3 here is CASSIISGDNTEAFF. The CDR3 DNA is TGTGCCAGCAGCATAATATCAGGAGATAACACTGAAGCTTTCTTT.